This entry describes one T cell receptor (beta chain). Its antigen remains unidentified. Base qualities are not at hand, and no much larger clone is one base apart. Library construction relied on RACE. Data came from a NextSeq 500. Library preparation attached unique molecular identifiers to individual cDNA molecules for quantitative, reproducible TCR counting. For every blood RNA sample, sequencing covered both the TCR alpha and TCR beta chains. In the authors' own workflow: Samples had a median of approximately 93,000 TCRs, with a range from 23,224 to 690,600. The Decombinator software suite was used to annotate the V, J and CDR3 of the TCR reads. To make PS versus PT1 abundance plots, every sample was subsampled to the same number of TCRs (28,000). TCRs were defined as expanded if absent before sensitization and observed at least eight times at the 2-week time point. The raw public data were reprocessed by TCRdb itself: fastp quality trimming at Q25, MiXCR clonotype calling, in-frame beta chains only. Rows merge per CDR3 protein into single entries with the most common DNA and genes. Here the V and J calls rest on TCRdb's processing, not on the authors' analysis. The table for this sample lists around 120,000 distinct CDR3 sequences; roughly an eighth of them were counted only once. The ten largest clonotypes hold roughly 0.92% of the sample.

This sample's time point label indicates: patch test 1, 2 weeks after DPC sensitization. The sample's treatment or condition label, decoded: therapeutic diphenylcyclopropenone sensitization with weekly scalp DPC. Blood at each patch-test visit was drawn before the patch test was applied. Patients were eligible if aged 18 to 70, diagnosed with alopecia and judged suitable for DPC therapy, and pregnant patients were excluded. Total RNA was extracted from unfractionated whole blood collected in Tempus Blood RNA tubes. These data are taken from a study of human T cells and chemical hapten exposure (dated by TCRdb to the early 2020s). In the study overall: For sensitization, 2% DPC in acetone was applied to a roughly 2 cm by roughly 2 cm area of upper inner arm skin. Throughout the study period of about 23 weeks, patients also received therapeutic DPC doses to the scalp every week. Patch tests used Finn chambers with 0.01% DPC on the upper back, scored after 6 days by International Contact Dermatitis Research Group standards. The mostly female patient cohort included alopecia areata with under or over 50% scalp involvement, alopecia totalis and alopecia universalis. Libraries were pooled for sequencing, and per-sample TCR yields varied mainly because of small differences in library volumes within the pool. This study followed changes in the peripheral blood TCR repertoire in vivo during primary and secondary sensitization of alopecia patients to the hapten diphenylcyclopropenone (DPC). Blood samples were taken from patients before sensitization (week 0) and then at 2, 6 and about 24 weeks after DPC sensitization. Around 30 alopecia patients provided blood for TCR sequencing at one to four time points (pre-sensitization, 2, 6 and 24 weeks). Paper-wide results and their limitations: Patch test score was positively correlated with the number of PT1 expanded TCRs, with significance at thresholds 8, 16 and 32 but not at 4. Repeated subsampling changed both the strength of the expansion versus patch-test correlation and the threshold at which that correlation became significant. Compared with pre-sensitization or healthy control sets, expanded TCRs formed significantly more large CDR3 similarity clusters, which is consistent with antigen-driven responses. No change with DPC sensitization was found in the number of TCRs above 1 in 1000 frequency, and no evidence of global repertoire structure alterations was found. All patients had alopecia, a presumed autoimmune disease, so their immune response might differ from that of healthy individuals.

Based on the germline V gene (reference sequence), the CDR1 and CDR2 sequences are LGHDT and YNNKEL. The CDR3 runs 14 residues from the cysteine to the phenylalanine. Only the CDR3 portion is preserved as DNA: 42 bases, with reading frame beginning at the first base. Cut back by 0 bases and 4 bases, the V and J ends lie 6 bases apart. The TCR comes from a man between 18 and 29 years old with alopecia areata. Some clones in this sample may be carry-over from other donors' samples. The rearranged chain carries TRBV3-1 and TRBJ1-4; a confident D gene designation cannot be given. The sample consisted of whole blood, taken in connection with sensitization to the hapten diphenylcyclopropenone (DPC). Here the CDR3 is given as CASSQDYGNEKLFF. The DNA reads TGTGCCAGCAGCCAAGATTATGGTAATGAAAAACTGTTTTTT.